Listed below are T cell receptor beta chains from one sample, sequenced in a study of T-cell memory formation after mild COVID-19. One entry per CDR3 protein, called by TCRdb with MiXCR from the 5' RACE reads. The data show approximately 500,000 distinct CDR3 sequences, with approximately 23% seen just once and under 15% held by the top ten. The specimen sequenced was PBMCs or a T cell subset sorted from them (not recorded which). Source of these receptors: an adult woman who had mild COVID-19 (a few samples of this study predate the infection). Cell type and time point are not known. Both conserved end residues are trimmed from each CDR3. For some rows the clone size is stated as once, few or many, or as a class when expanded; others skip it.

>TRBV7-2|.|TRBJ1-1
ASSLSAQRNTEAF
>TRBV12-3/TRBV12-4|few|TRBJ2-1
ASSLGGSSGSKVYNEQF
>TRBV15|.|TRBJ1-2
ATSRDRAGTYGYT
>TRBV5-1|.|TRBJ2-1
ASSGGRASSYNEQF
>TRBV19|.|TRBJ2-7
ASRDRTLSSYEQY
>TRBV29-1|.|TRBJ2-2
SVSFTGELF
>TRBV9|few|TRBJ2-3
ASSAGRSWGTVPTDTQY
>TRBV12-3/TRBV12-4|.|TRBJ1-2
ASSSTGPDGYT
>TRBV27|once|TRBJ1-2
ASSSDVGTGPYGYT
>TRBV27|.|TRBJ2-1
ASSSGQGYNNEQF
>TRBV5-1|few|TRBJ2-1
ASHDGTYNEQF
>TRBV7-2|few|TRBJ2-3
ASSPSSGDTQY
>TRBV7-6|.|TRBJ2-1
ASSLAGTVSSNEQF
>TRBV2|.|TRBJ2-7
ASSDPPGGYEQY
>TRBV18|.|TRBJ1-1
ASSPQGTRTEAF
>TRBV5-1|many|TRBJ2-7
ASRGQGSYEQY
>TRBV27|few|TRBJ2-7
ASSLIGAHTYEQY
>TRBV7-9|many|TRBJ2-3
LTWEADTQY
>TRBV7-2|few|TRBJ2-2
ASSRSGQVYTGELF
>TRBV6-2/TRBV6-3|many|TRBJ2-1
ASGTSGTYNEQF
>TRBV4-2|.|TRBJ2-5
ASSQGLGIPQETQY
>TRBV12-3/TRBV12-4|few|TRBJ2-7
ASKTGPDVGQY
>TRBV7-3|.|TRBJ1-1
ASSIAGGVGTEAF
>TRBV9|.|TRBJ1-3
ASSRQTSGNTIY
>TRBV11-2|.|TRBJ2-7
ASSLGFQYEQY
>TRBV4-1|few|TRBJ2-7
ASSQGSGGSGEY
>TRBV29-1|few|TRBJ2-7
SVADRVGPYEQY
>TRBV29-1|.|TRBJ1-1
SVGTGLNTEAF
>TRBV6-6|.|TRBJ1-1
ASRYRDRGTEAF
>TRBV3-2|few|TRBJ2-1
ASSPCPGDNEQF
>TRBV7-2|.|TRBJ1-6
ASTSAGIINSPLH
>TRBV15|.|TRBJ1-2
ATSRDRANYGYT
>TRBV6-5|.|TRBJ1-5
ASRAAPTGAAGQPQH
>TRBV2|.|TRBJ2-7
ASSETAGVAYEQY
>TRBV12-3/TRBV12-4|few|TRBJ2-1
ASSLEGGTYNEQF
>TRBV5-1|few|TRBJ2-5
ASSRTGSGQETQY
>TRBV24-1|few|TRBJ2-2
ATSDAWGSGVNTGELF
>TRBV24-1|.|TRBJ2-2
ATQAGGAGELF
>TRBV19|once|TRBJ1-1
AARQGAGTEAF
>TRBV25-1|few|TRBJ1-1
ASSDWSQGIEAF
>TRBV21-1|few|TRBJ2-1
ASSGQQAVSSYNEQF
>TRBV6-2/TRBV6-3|.|TRBJ2-7
ASRQMSGSVYEQY
>TRBV25-1|few|TRBJ2-5
ASRHPGAPTQY
>TRBV15|few|TRBJ2-7
ATSRERTGSYEQY
>TRBV7-9|few|TRBJ2-1
ASSLQRGDNEQF
>TRBV30|.|TRBJ2-2
AWSAGRGWTGELF
>TRBV7-2|.|TRBJ2-7
ASSIRLAGGQREQY
>TRBV5-1|many|TRBJ2-7
ASGSDGALYEQY
>TRBV18|few|TRBJ2-3
ASSPAAADTQY